A selection of T cell receptor beta chains follows, all from one sample in a study of T cells in Graves' hyperthyroidism and ophthalmopathy. In TCRdb, the multiplex PCR reads were re-called with MiXCR into one record per CDR3 protein. The sample lists around 350,000 distinct CDR3 sequences; approximately 17% were seen once. The specimen was blood. The receptors derive from a woman in her thirties with Graves' hyperthyroidism that later progressed to Graves' ophthalmopathy. Both conserved end residues are part of each CDR3. Fields, in order: clone size, J gene, D gene, V gene, CDR3 DNA, CDR3 protein. The D gene is left open where the match is weak. The size field is filled for only some rows; it gives once, few, many or a size class.

>many|TRBJ2-3|.|TRBV6-5
TGTGCCAGCAGTTACTCCCTCGACACAGATACGCAGTATTTT
CASSYSLDTDTQYF
>few|TRBJ1-2|.|TRBV7-9
TGTGCCAGCCTCGGGGGGGTTGGCTACACCTTC
CASLGGVGYTF
>many|TRBJ1-1|.|TRBV7-9
TGTGCCAGCAGTCCGCTTACTAACAGGGACATGAACACTGAAGCTTTCTTT
CASSPLTNRDMNTEAFF
>few|TRBJ1-6|.|TRBV2
TGTGCCAGCAGTACGGGACCTCGAATTGAATCACCCCTCCACTTT
CASSTGPRIESPLHF
>.|TRBJ1-2|.|TRBV7-9
TGTGCCAGCAGCTCTAGACAGTTCATGGGCGGCTACACCTTC
CASSSRQFMGGYTF
>many|TRBJ2-1|TRBD2|TRBV28
TGTGCCAGCAGTCCAATCGGGAGGAAGGCCAATGAGCAGTTCTTC
CASSPIGRKANEQFF
>few|TRBJ1-5|.|TRBV6-1
TGTGCCAGCAGGGTACAAAGCAATCAGCCCCAGCATTTT
CASRVQSNQPQHF
>many|TRBJ2-1|TRBD2|TRBV27
TGTGCCAGCAGTTTTGGACTAGCGGGAGATGAGCAGTTCTTC
CASSFGLAGDEQFF
>.|TRBJ2-1|TRBD2|TRBV24-1
TGTGCCACCAGTGATGCCAGCGGGGGCTCCTACAATGAGCAGTTCTTC
CATSDASGGSYNEQFF
>many|TRBJ2-7|.|TRBV20-1
TGCAGTGCTAGCGCCGGGACATTCTCCTACGAGCAGTACTTC
CSASAGTFSYEQYF
>many|TRBJ2-1|TRBD2|TRBV6-6
TGTGCCAGCAGTTACTCGTACGGGGCGCCTCAAGCTAGCGGGGGGAGGAATGAGCAGTTCTTC
CASSYSYGAPQASGGRNEQFF
>.|TRBJ2-1|TRBD2|TRBV10-3
TGTGCCATCAGTGGGGGACTAGTCAATGAGCAGTTCTTC
CAISGGLVNEQFF
>many|TRBJ2-3|.|TRBV12-3/TRBV12-4
TGTGCCAGCACCTTGGGGGGACTAGATACGCAGTATTTT
CASTLGGLDTQYF
>many|TRBJ1-6|.|TRBV18
TGTGCCAGCTCACACGTCGGAGGGGAAGGGTTTTCACCCCTCCACTTT
CASSHVGGEGFSPLHF
>many|TRBJ1-2|.|TRBV2
TGTGCCAGCAGGGGGGGGCAGGGCGACTATGGCTACACCTTC
CASRGGQGDYGYTF
>.|TRBJ1-1|.|TRBV4-1
TGCGCCAGCAGCCAAGGGGGCCTAGACACTGAAGCTTTCTTT
CASSQGGLDTEAFF
>.|TRBJ1-4|TRBD1|TRBV7-9
TGTGCCAGCAGCTTAGAACCGCAGGGGGCTAATGAAAAACTGTTTTTT
CASSLEPQGANEKLFF
>many|TRBJ2-1|.|TRBV11-3
TGTGCCAGCAGCTTAACGGGCAGCGAGCAGTTCTTC
CASSLTGSEQFF
>few|TRBJ1-2|.|TRBV6-1
TGTGCCAGCAGTGTCCCCGGGCCGCTGTATGGCTACACCTTC
CASSVPGPLYGYTF
>.|TRBJ1-6|.|TRBV2
TGTGCCAGCACAGGGGACACAGGCGCTAATTCACCCCTCCACTTT
CASTGDTGANSPLHF
>many|TRBJ2-7|TRBD1|TRBV30
TGTGCCTGGAGCACCACAGGGGGCATATCCTACGAGCAGTACTTC
CAWSTTGGISYEQYF
>many|TRBJ2-3|.|TRBV30
TGTGCCTGGAGTGCACAGTTCTCAACAGATACGCAGTATTTT
CAWSAQFSTDTQYF
>many|TRBJ2-7|TRBD1|TRBV15
TGTGCCACCAGCAGATCCGGGACAGGGGCCTACGAGCAGTACTTC
CATSRSGTGAYEQYF
>.|TRBJ1-2|TRBD1|TRBV5-1
TGCGCCAGCGGGACAGACACCGGGGGAAAGAACTATGGCTACACCTTC
CASGTDTGGKNYGYTF
>many|TRBJ2-7|.|TRBV6-1
TGTGCCAGCAGGACTAGGACCAACGAGCAGTACTTC
CASRTRTNEQYF
>many|TRBJ1-1|.|TRBV5-1
TGCGCCAGCAGCTTTGAACCGGGAAGGAACACTGAAGCTTTCTTT
CASSFEPGRNTEAFF
>.|TRBJ2-3|.|TRBV20-1
TGCAGTGCTAGAAAGGCGGGAACTAGCACAGATACGCAGTATTTT
CSARKAGTSTDTQYF
>.|TRBJ2-3|.|TRBV5-1
TGCGCCAGCTTCGGAGAAACTAGCACAGATACGCAGTATTTT
CASFGETSTDTQYF
>.|TRBJ2-5|.|TRBV7-6
TGTGCCAGCAGCTTAGTTGGTCAGGGGGAGACCCAGTACTTC
CASSLVGQGETQYF
>many|TRBJ1-2|.|TRBV29-1
TGCAGCGTAGGGGGAGGGCATGGCTACACCTTC
CSVGGGHGYTF
>many|TRBJ2-1|.|TRBV27
TGTGCCAGCAGCTGGGGGAACCCCTACAATGAGCAGTTCTTC
CASSWGNPYNEQFF
>many|TRBJ1-2|TRBD1|TRBV28
TGTGCCAGCAGTTTACCCATGACAGGGCGGTTGCACACCTTC
CASSLPMTGRLHTF
>.|TRBJ2-1|TRBD2|TRBV24-1
TGTGCCACCAGTGACCGAAGACTAGCGGGGGTTTACAATGAGCAGTTCTTC
CATSDRRLAGVYNEQFF
>few|TRBJ2-3|TRBD1|TRBV10-3
TGTGCCATCAGTGATACCCAGGGGGCAGGTACAGATACGCAGTATTTT
CAISDTQGAGTDTQYF
>many|TRBJ1-5|.|TRBV30
TGTGCCTGGAGTGCCGGAACCCAGGGATTTAGTCAGCCCCAGCATTTT
CAWSAGTQGFSQPQHF
>many|TRBJ2-7|TRBD1|TRBV2
TGTGCCAGCATTTGGAGGTCTTTAGGGACAGCTTCCTACGAGCAGTACTTC
CASIWRSLGTASYEQYF
>many|TRBJ2-3|.|TRBV5-1
TGCGCCAGCAGCTTGTCGGTAACTAGCACAGATACGCAGTATTTT
CASSLSVTSTDTQYF
>many|TRBJ2-6|.|TRBV25-1
TGTGCCAGCAGTGCGCGTCAGGGATACGACATCTCTGGGGCCAACGTCCTGACTTTC
CASSARQGYDISGANVLTF
>many|TRBJ1-2|.|TRBV5-1
TGCGCCAGCAGCCTGGACGGGACTCCTGATTATGGCTACACCTTC
CASSLDGTPDYGYTF
>many|TRBJ2-7|.|TRBV7-9
TGTGCCAGCAGCTTAGGGCAGGGCGACTACGAGCAGTACTTC
CASSLGQGDYEQYF
>many|TRBJ2-4|TRBD1|TRBV11-2
TGTGCCAGCAGCTTAGTCCCGGGACAGGGGGCTTTAGCCAAAAACATTCAGTACTTC
CASSLVPGQGALAKNIQYF
>.|TRBJ1-6|.|TRBV27
TGTGCCAGCAGTTTCTCGGTCTATAATCCACCCCTCCACTTT
CASSFSVYNPPLHF
>few|TRBJ1-2|.|TRBV7-9
TGTGCCAGCAGCCCCGGACCTATCTATGGCTACACCTTC
CASSPGPIYGYTF
>.|TRBJ1-1|TRBD1|TRBV20-1
TGCAGTGCTAGAGTAGTCCGACAGGGGTTGAACACTGAAGCTTTCTTT
CSARVVRQGLNTEAFF
>many|TRBJ1-5|.|TRBV18
TGTGCCAGCCGCCTGTATGCAGATAGCAATCAGCCCCAGCATTTT
CASRLYADSNQPQHF